The clone carrying this T cell receptor beta chain turned up a few times. MiXCR, applied by TCRdb to the 5' RACE reads, yields one record per CDR3 protein. In the table there are 510,000 or so distinct CDR3 sequences, around 15% of which are singletons. V was shortened by 5 bases and J by 2 bases, with 15 bases between the two germline ends. Germline V gene data show CDR1 as MDHEN and CDR2 as SYDVKM. This CDR3 has 15 residues. The data were obtained in a study of identical twins. These same data were also listed under a study on yellow fever vaccine responses in identical twins.

The TCR was taken from a woman in her late teens or twenties in good health. Sequenced sample: CD4+ T cells sorted from blood. The chain recombines TRBV28 with TRBJ2-5, with D perhaps TRBD2 (7 bases). CDR3 nucleotide sequence: TGTGCCAGCAGTAGCCCGGGGGGCCGACAAGAGACCCAGTACTTC. It is translated as CASSSPGGRQETQYF.